The T cell receptor (beta chain) described here comes from a study of beta chain features in type 1 diabetes. Overall study: Cell yields, gender and age were comparable in patients and healthy donors. Across every sample, about 110 million sorted cells were examined in total. Study-wide findings and caveats: Still unanswered here is whether HLA type influences TCRB rearrangement. There was a moderate but significant shortening of TCRB CDR3s in all four CD4+ subsets of Type 1 diabetes patients. The naive, central memory and Treg TCRB repertoires of patients appeared to be more similar to one another than those of healthy donors.

The CDR3 loop spans 14 amino acids. The germline CDR1 and CDR2 sequences are GTSNPN and SVGIG (reference sequence). Trimming stripped 0 bases from V and 4 bases from J, with 10 bases between. The isolated RNA, all of it, was reverse transcribed, so expressed TCRB transcripts were what got sequenced. The data were produced by immunoSEQ multiplex PCR, yet TCRdb's version contains in-frame clones alone and is incomplete. The profile shows approximately 260,000 clones, approximately 25% of them singletons. In regard to this clone: Antigen specificity is unknown.

The chain employs TRBV30 and TRBJ1-5, with a tentative D call TRBD1 (6 bases). Sample: naive CD4+ T cells from blood. This sequence was found in a woman aged 25 to 39 with type 1 diabetes. This CDR3 is CAWSVGGFNQPQHF. CDR3 nucleotides: TGTGCCTGGAGTGTAGGGGGATTTAATCAGCCCCAGCATTTT.